This T cell receptor (beta chain) is drawn from a study of T cell repertoires in ileal Crohn's disease. As for the study in general: From the resection specimen's proximal margin, biopsies were taken as MI.

Germline CDR1 reads SEHNR; CDR2 reads FQNEAQ (reference sequence). The CDR3 extends over 14 amino acids. V dropped 5 bases and J dropped 5 bases, with 15 bases sitting between them. Study conclusions and caveats: Endoscopic recurrence occurred in every patient whose clonality exceeded 26.8%.

Profiled with immunoSEQ multiplex PCR; TCRdb holds only in-frame clones, not every one. The table has more than 800 clones, around 84% seen once. The time point here: proximal margin of the surgical specimen (macroscopically non-inflamed). Turning to this clone: The antigen is not known.

The source material was ileal tissue. This rearrangement joins TRBV7-9 to TRBJ2-5, with D possibly being TRBD1 (6 bases). This receptor was taken from an adult with Crohn's disease. This chain's CDR3 is CASSPPGAGETQYF. As DNA, the CDR3 is TGTGCCAGCAGCCCCCCAGGGGCCGGGGAGACCCAGTACTTC.